This T cell receptor (beta chain) was captured in a study of cytomegalovirus exposure and HLA in healthy donors. CDR1 and CDR2 (germline): SGDLS, YYNGEE. The junction had 3 bases not matched to a gene; V was cut back by 0 bases and J by 1 base. This CDR3 is built from 16 residues. In the PCR, 60 Vbeta and 13 Jbeta primers were used. Method: immunoSEQ multiplex PCR; TCRdb's copy keeps in-frame clones and lacks some. In the table there are around 100,000 clones, 65% to 75% of which are singletons. Material for sequencing was PBMCs. The origin of this receptor is a man aged 30 to 45 in good health and CMV-seropositive. The chain joins TRBV9 to TRBJ2-2, with 7 bases fitting TRBD1. This CDR3 reads CASSVVTGVNTGELFF. CDR3 in DNA: TGTGCCAGCAGCGTAGTAACAGGGGTGAACACCGGGGAGCTGTTTTTT. Full variable domain (outside the CDR3, taken from reference TRBV9 and TRBJ2-2): DSGVTQTPKHLITATGQRVTLRCSPRSGDLSVYWYQQSLDQGLQFLIQYYNGEERAKGNILERFSAQQFPDLHSELNLSSLELGDSALYFCASSVVTGVNTGELFFGEGSRLTVL.